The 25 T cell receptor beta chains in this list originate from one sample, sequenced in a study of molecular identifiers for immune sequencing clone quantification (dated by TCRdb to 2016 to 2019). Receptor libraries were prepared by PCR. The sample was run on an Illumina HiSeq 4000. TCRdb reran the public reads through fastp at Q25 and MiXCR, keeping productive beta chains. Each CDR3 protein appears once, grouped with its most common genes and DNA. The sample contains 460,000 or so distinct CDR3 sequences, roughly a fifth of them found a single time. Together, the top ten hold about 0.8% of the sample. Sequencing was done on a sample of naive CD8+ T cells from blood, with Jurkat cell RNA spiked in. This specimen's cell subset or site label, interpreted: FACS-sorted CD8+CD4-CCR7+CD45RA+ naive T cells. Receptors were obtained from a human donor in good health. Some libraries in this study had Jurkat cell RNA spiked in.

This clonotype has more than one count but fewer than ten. This chain's CDR3 is CASSAAGGPGEQYF. DNA of the CDR3: TGTGCCAGCAGCGCAGCGGGAGGGCCGGGGGAGCAGTACTTC. The chain couples TRBV9 to TRBJ2-7; 10 bases are a match to TRBD2. With 3 bases clipped from V and 7 bases from J, the junction kept 7 bases outside the gene matches. There are 14 residues in the CDR3. Germline V gene sequence: CDR1 SGDLS, CDR2 YYNGEE. The full variable domain, in which reference TRBV9 and TRBJ2-7 provide the parts outside the CDR3, is DSGVTQTPKHLITATGQRVTLRCSPRSGDLSVYWYQQSLDQGLQFLIQYYNGEERAKGNILERFSAQQFPDLHSELNLSSLELGDSALYFCASSAAGGPGEQYFGPGTRLTVT.

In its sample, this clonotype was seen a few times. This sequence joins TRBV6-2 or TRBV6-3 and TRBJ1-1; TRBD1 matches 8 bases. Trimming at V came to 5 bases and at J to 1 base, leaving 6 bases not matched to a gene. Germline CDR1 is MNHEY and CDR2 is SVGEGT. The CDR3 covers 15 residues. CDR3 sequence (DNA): TGTGCCAGCAGTAACAGCGGGACAGGGAACACTGAAGCTTTCTTT. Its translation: CASSNSGTGNTEAFF.

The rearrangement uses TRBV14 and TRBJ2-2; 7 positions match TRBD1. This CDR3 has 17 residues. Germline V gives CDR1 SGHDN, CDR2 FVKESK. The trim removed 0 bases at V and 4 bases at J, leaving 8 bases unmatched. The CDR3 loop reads CASSQEGVTGLTGELFF. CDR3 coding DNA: TGTGCCAGCAGCCAAGAGGGGGTGACAGGGCTCACCGGGGAGCTGTTTTTT.

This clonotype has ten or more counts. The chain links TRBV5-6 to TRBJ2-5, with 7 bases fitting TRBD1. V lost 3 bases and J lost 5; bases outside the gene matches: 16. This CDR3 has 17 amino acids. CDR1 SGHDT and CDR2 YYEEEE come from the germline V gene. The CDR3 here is CASSSLPDRVGSETQYF. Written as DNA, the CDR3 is TGTGCCAGCAGCTCACTTCCAGACAGGGTTGGGTCCGAGACCCAGTACTTC.

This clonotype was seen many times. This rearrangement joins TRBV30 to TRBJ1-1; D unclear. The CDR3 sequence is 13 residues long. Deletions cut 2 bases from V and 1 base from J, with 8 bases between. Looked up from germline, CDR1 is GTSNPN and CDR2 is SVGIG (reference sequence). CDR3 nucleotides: TGTGCCTGGAGTTCACAGCCGAACACTGAAGCTTTCTTT. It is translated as CAWSSQPNTEAFF.

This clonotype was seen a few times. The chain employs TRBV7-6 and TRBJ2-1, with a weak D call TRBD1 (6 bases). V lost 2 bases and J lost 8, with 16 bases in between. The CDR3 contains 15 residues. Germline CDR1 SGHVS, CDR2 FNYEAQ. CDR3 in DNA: TGTGCCAGCAGCTTATCGACACAGGGCCCCCATGAGCAGTTCTTC. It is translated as CASSLSTQGPHEQFF.

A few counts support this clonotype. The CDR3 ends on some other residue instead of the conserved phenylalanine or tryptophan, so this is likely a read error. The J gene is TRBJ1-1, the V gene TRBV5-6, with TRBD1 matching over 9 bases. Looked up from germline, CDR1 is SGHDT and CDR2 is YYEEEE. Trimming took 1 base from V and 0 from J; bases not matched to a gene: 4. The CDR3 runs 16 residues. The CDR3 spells CASSLYRGQMNTEAFS. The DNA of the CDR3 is TGTGCCAGCAGCTTGTACAGGGGGCAGATGAACACTGAAGCTTTCTCT.

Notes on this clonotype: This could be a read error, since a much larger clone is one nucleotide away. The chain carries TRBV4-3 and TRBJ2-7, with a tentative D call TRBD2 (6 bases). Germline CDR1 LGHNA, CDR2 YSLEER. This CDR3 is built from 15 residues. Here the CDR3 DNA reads TGCGCCAGCAGCCAATATAGCGGTACTGCCTACGAGCTGTACTTC. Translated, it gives CASSQYSGTAYELYF.

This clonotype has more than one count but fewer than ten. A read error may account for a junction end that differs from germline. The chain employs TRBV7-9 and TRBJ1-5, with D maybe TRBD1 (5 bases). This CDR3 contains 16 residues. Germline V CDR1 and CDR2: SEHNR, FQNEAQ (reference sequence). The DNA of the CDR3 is TGTGCCAGCAGCCCTCTGGGGGGGGTTGGCAATCAGCCCAAGCATTTT. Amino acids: CASSPLGGVGNQPKHF.

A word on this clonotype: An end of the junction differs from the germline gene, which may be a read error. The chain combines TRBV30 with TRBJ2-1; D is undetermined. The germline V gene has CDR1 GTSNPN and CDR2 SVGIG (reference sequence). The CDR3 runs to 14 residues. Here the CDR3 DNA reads TGTGCCAGGAGCCTGGAACCTCGGGACAATGAGCAGTTCTTC. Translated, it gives CARSLEPRDNEQFF.

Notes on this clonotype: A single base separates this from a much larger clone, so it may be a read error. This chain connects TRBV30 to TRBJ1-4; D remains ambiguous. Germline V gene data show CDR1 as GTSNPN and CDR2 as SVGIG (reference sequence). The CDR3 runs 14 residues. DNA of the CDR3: TGTGCCTGGTCCCGGGATTCGACTAATGAAAAACTGTCTTTT. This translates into CAWSRDSTNEKLSF. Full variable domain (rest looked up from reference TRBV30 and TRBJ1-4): SQTIHQWPATLVQPVGSPLSLECTVEGTSNPNLYWYRQAAGRGLQLLFYSVGIGQISSEVPQNLSASRPQDRQFILSSKKLLLSDSGFYLCAWSRDSTNEKLSFGSGTQLSVL.

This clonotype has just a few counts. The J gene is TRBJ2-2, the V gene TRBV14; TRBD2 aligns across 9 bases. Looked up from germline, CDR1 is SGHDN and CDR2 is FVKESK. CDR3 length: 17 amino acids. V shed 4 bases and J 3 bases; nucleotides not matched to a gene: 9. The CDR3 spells CASSPRSGSIDTGELFF. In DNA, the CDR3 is TGTGCCAGCAGCCCTCGTAGCGGGAGTATTGACACCGGGGAGCTGTTTTTT.

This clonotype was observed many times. CDR3 sequence: CASSQALGDNQPQHF. For the CDR3, the DNA is TGCGCCAGCAGCCAAGCTCTCGGGGACAATCAGCCCCAGCATTTT. The chain carries TRBV4-1 and TRBJ1-5; D not certain. Trimming removed 1 base at V and 3 bases at J, with 10 bases between. The CDR3 totals 15 residues. The V gene's germline CDR1 is MGHRA and CDR2 YSYEKL.

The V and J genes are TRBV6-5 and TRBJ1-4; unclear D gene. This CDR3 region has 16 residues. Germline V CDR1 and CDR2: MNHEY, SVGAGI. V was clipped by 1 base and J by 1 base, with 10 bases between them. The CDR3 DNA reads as TGTGCCAGCAGTTACTTTTCCCCAGGAACTAATGAAAAACTGTTTTTT. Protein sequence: CASSYFSPGTNEKLFF.

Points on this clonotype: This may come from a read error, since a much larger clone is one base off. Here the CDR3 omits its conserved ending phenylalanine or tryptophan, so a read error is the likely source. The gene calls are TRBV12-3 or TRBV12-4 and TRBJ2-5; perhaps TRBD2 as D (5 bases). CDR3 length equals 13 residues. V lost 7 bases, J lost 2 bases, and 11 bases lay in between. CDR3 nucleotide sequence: TGTGCCAGCACAACAGCGGAACAAGAGACCCAGTACCTC. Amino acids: CASTTAEQETQYL.

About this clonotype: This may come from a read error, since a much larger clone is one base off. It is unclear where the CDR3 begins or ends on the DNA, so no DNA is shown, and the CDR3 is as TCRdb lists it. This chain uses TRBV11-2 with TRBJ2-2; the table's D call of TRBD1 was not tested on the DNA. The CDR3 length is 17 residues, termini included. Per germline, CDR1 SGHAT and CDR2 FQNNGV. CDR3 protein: CASSRGQVGIGTGEPFF.

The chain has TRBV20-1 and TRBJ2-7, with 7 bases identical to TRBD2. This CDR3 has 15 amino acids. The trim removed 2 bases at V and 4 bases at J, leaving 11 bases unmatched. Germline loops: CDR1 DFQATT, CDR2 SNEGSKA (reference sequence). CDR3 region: CSARNVDSGIYEQYF. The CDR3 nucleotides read TGCAGTGCTAGAAACGTCGACAGCGGGATTTACGAGCAGTACTTC.

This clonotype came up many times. The CDR3 loop reads CASSSTVYSTDTQYF. The CDR3, as DNA: TGCGCCAGCAGCTCAACAGTATATAGCACAGATACGCAGTATTTT. The V call is TRBV5-1, the J call TRBJ2-3; D gene ambiguous. CDR3 length: 15 residues. Germline V gene lookup returns CDR1 SGHRS and CDR2 YFSETQ. Trimming removed 3 bases at V and 0 bases at J, with 11 bases between.

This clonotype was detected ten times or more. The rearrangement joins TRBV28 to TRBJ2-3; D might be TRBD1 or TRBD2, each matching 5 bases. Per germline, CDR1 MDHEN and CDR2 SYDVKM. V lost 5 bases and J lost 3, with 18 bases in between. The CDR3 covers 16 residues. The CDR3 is CASSLYRWGSTDTQYF. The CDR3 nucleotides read TGTGCCAGCAGTCTCTACCGATGGGGGAGTACAGATACGCAGTATTTT.

CDR3 residues: CASSAGTTYNEQFF. The CDR3 DNA reads TGTGCCAGTAGCGCCGGGACGACCTACAATGAGCAGTTCTTC. The chain links TRBV19 to TRBJ2-1, with D perhaps TRBD1 or TRBD2 (5 bases each). V lost 6 bases, J lost 2 bases, and 11 bases lay in between. The CDR3 contains 14 residues. Looked up from germline, CDR1 is LNHDA and CDR2 is SQIVND (reference sequence).

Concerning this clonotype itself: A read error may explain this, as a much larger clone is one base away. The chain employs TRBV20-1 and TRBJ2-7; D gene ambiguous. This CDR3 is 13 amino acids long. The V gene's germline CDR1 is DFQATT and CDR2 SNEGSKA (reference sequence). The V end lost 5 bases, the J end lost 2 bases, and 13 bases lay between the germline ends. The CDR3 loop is CSADDAETYEQYF. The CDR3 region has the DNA TGCAGTGCTGACGACGCAGAAACCTACGAGCAGTACTTC.

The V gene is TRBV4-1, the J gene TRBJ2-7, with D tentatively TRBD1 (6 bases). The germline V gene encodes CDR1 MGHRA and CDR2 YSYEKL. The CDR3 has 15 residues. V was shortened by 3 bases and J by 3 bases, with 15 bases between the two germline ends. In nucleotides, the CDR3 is TGCGCCAGCAGCCAGACGGACAGCATAGTCTACGAGCAGTACTTC. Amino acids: CASSQTDSIVYEQYF.

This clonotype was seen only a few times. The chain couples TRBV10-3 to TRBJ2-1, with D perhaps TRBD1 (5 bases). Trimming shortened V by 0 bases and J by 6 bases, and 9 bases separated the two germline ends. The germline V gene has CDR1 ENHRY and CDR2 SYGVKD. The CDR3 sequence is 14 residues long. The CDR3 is CAISESSRVNEQFF. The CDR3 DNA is TGTGCCATCAGTGAGTCGAGCAGGGTCAATGAGCAGTTCTTC.

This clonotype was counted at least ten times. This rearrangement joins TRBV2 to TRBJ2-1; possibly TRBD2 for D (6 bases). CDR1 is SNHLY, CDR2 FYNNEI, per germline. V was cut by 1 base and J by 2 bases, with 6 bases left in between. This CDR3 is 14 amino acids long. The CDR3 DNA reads TGTGCCAGCAGTGAAGGGACTACCTACAATGAGCAGTTCTTC. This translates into CASSEGTTYNEQFF.

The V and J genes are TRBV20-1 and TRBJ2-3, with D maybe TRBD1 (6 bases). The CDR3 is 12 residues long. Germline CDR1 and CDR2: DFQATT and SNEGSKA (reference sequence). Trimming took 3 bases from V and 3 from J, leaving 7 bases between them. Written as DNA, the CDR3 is TGCAGTGCTAGGGACAGAACAGATACGCAGTATTTT. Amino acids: CSARDRTDTQYF.